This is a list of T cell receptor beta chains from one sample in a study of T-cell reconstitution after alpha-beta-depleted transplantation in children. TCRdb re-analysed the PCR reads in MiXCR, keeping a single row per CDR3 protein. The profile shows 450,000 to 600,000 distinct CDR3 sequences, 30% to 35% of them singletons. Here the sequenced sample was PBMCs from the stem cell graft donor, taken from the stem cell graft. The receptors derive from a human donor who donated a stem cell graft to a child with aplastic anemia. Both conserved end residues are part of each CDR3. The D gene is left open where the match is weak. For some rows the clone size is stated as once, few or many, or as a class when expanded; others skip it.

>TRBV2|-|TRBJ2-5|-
CASSGTFQLKETQYF
TGTGCCAGCAGTGGGACCTTTCAACTCAAAGAGACCCAGTACTTC
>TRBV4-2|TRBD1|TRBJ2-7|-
CASSQYDRVDEQYF
TGTGCCAGCAGCCAATACGACAGGGTTGACGAGCAGTACTTC
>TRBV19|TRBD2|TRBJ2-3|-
CASREIAGDTDTQYF
TGTGCCAGTAGAGAGATAGCGGGAGACACAGATACGCAGTATTTT
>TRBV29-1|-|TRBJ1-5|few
CSVEGQGDQPQHF
TGCAGCGTTGAAGGGCAGGGTGATCAGCCCCAGCATTTT
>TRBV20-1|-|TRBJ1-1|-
CSARDYLRGLNTEAFF
TGCAGTGCTAGAGATTATCTCCGGGGTTTGAACACTGAAGCTTTCTTT
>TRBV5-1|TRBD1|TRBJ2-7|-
CASSLGTGGRYEQYF
TGCGCCAGCAGCTTGGGGACAGGGGGTCGGTACGAGCAGTACTTC
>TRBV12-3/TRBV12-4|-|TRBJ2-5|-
CASSGGIEWETQYF
TGTGCCAGCAGCGGGGGTATAGAGTGGGAGACCCAGTACTTC
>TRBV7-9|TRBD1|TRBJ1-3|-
CASRAHRDRLSGNTIYF
TGTGCCAGCAGGGCCCACCGGGACAGGCTCTCTGGAAACACCATATATTTT
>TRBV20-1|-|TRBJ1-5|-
CSAKRPSGKQPQHF
TGCAGTGCTAAAAGACCATCAGGGAAGCAGCCCCAGCATTTT
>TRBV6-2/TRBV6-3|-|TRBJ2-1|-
CASGLGPEQFF
TGTGCCAGTGGGTTGGGTCCTGAGCAGTTCTTC
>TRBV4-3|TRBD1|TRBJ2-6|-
CASSPGTGGAGANVLTF
TGCGCCAGCAGCCCCGGGACAGGGGGCGCTGGGGCCAACGTCCTGACTTTC
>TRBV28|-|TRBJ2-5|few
CASSTDSQETQYF
TGTGCCAGCAGTACCGACAGCCAAGAGACCCAGTACTTC
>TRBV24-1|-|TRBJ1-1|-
CATSDHHLGEAFF
TGTGCCACCAGTGACCACCACCTTGGAGAAGCTTTCTTT
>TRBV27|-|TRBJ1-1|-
CASFKPVRGQTEAFF
TGTGCCAGCTTCAAGCCCGTCCGGGGGCAGACTGAAGCTTTCTTT
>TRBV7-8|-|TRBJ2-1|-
CASSLGLDLVEQFF
TGTGCCAGCAGCTTAGGTCTCGACCTCGTTGAGCAGTTCTTC
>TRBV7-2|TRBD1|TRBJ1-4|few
CASSKTGGDEKLFF
TGTGCCAGCAGCAAGACAGGGGGCGACGAAAAACTGTTTTTT
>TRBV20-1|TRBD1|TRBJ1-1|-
CSARRPRGQVNTEAFF
TGCAGTGCTAGACGGCCCAGGGGGCAGGTGAACACTGAAGCTTTCTTT
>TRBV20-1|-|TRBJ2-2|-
CSASGQGTSGTGELFF
TGCAGTGCTAGTGGGCAGGGGACCTCCGGCACCGGGGAGCTGTTTTTT
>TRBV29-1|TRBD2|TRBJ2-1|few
CSVDGGSSGRIWNEQFF
TGCAGCGTTGATGGAGGGTCTAGCGGGAGGATATGGAATGAGCAGTTCTTC
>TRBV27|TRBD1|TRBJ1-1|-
CASSLSPGGSAEAFF
TGTGCCAGCAGTTTATCCCCAGGGGGGTCCGCTGAAGCTTTCTTT
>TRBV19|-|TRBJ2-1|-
CASIKRASSTYDYNEQFF
TGTGCCAGTATCAAACGGGCGTCTTCAACCTATGACTACAATGAGCAGTTCTTC
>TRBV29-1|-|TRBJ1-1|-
CSVERAEGTEAFF
TGCAGCGTTGAACGGGCGGAAGGCACTGAAGCTTTCTTT
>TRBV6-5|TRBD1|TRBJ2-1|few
CASSYPRTGSLGIYNEQFF
TGTGCCAGCAGTTACCCTCGGACAGGCAGCCTAGGGATCTACAATGAGCAGTTCTTC
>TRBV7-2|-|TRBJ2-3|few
CASSPAVSTDTQYF
TGTGCCAGCTCCCCGGCCGTTAGCACAGATACGCAGTATTTT
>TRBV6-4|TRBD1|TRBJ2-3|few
CASSDGTGGADTQYF
TGTGCCAGCAGTGACGGGACAGGGGGCGCAGATACGCAGTATTTT
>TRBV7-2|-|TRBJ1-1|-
CASSLQVNTEAFF
TGTGCCAGCAGCCTACAGGTGAACACTGAAGCTTTCTTT
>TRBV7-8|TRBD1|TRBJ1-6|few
CASTQGTGNSPLHF
TGTGCCAGCACACAGGGGACAGGGAATTCACCCCTCCACTTT
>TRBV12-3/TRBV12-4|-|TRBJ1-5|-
CASSPTGGLLNQPQHF
TGTGCCAGCAGTCCCACGGGGGGATTATTAAATCAGCCCCAGCATTTT
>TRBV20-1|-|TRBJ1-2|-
CSARDRYDTPYGYTF
TGCAGTGCTAGAGACCGTTACGATACGCCCTATGGCTACACCTTC
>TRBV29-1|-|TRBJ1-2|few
CSVEGTVYGYTF
TGCAGCGTTGAAGGGACAGTCTATGGCTACACCTTC
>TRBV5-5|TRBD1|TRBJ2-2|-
CASTRTGGVTGELFF
TGTGCCAGCACCCGGACAGGGGGGGTAACCGGGGAGCTGTTTTTT
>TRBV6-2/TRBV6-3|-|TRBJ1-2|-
CASSYSRGTNGYTF
TGTGCCAGCAGTTACTCACGGGGGACGAATGGCTACACCTTC
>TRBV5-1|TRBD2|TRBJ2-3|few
CASSWSGLAADTQYF
TGCGCCAGCAGCTGGTCGGGACTAGCGGCAGATACGCAGTATTTT
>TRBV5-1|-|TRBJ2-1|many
CASSGAGAYNEQFF
TGCGCCAGCAGTGGCGCAGGGGCTTACAATGAGCAGTTCTTC
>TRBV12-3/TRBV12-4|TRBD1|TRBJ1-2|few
CASNVDRGNPGYTF
TGTGCCAGCAATGTGGACAGGGGAAATCCTGGCTACACCTTC
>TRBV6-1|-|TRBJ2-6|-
CASSAGTGANVLTF
TGTGCCAGCAGCGCAGGGACTGGGGCCAACGTCCTGACTTTC
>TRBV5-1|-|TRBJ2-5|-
CASSSGQAQETQYF
TGCGCCAGCAGCTCGGGACAAGCACAAGAGACCCAGTACTTC
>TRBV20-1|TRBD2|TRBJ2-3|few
CSARKAGVEDTQYF
TGCAGTGCTAGGAAGGCGGGAGTAGAAGATACGCAGTATTTT
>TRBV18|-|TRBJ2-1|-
CASSPPYSVYNEQFF
TGTGCCAGCTCACCACCGTATAGTGTCTACAATGAGCAGTTCTTC
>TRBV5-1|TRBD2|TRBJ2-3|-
CASRGPSGKRFSSTDTQYF
TGCGCCAGCAGAGGTCCTAGCGGGAAACGTTTCTCTAGCACAGATACGCAGTATTTT
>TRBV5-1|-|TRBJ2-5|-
CASSLPASERTGETQYF
TGCGCCAGCAGCTTGCCAGCCTCCGAACGGACGGGAGAGACCCAGTACTTC
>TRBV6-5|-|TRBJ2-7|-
CASSYSSRASYEQYF
TGTGCCAGCAGTTACTCAAGTAGAGCATCCTACGAGCAGTACTTC
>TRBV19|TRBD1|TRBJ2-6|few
CASTPGGESGANVLTF
TGTGCCAGTACCCCAGGGGGCGAATCGGGGGCCAACGTCCTGACTTTC
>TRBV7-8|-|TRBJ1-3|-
CASSLGITSGNTIYF
TGTGCCAGCAGCTTAGGCATAACCTCTGGAAACACCATATATTTT